This TCR beta chain was documented in a study of shared clonotypes between healthy human individuals. Study summary: Donors had three CD4 naive, three CD4 memory, two CD8 naive and one CD8 memory plate apiece.

The CDR3 is made up of 16 amino acids. Trimming took 6 bases from V and 2 from J, leaving 20 bases between them. Germline-derived CDR1 and CDR2 are MDHEN and SYDVKM. Some 30,000 T cell genomes, or approximately 0.2 ug DNA, went into the sorted-subset replicate PCRs. Sequencing used immunoSEQ multiplex PCR; TCRdb keeps in-frame clones, though not all of them. The sample lists roughly 300,000 clones, roughly 70% seen once, with 10% in the top ten. Study outcomes and limitations: Several donors showed sharing of 4.5% to 6% of naive CD4 clonotypes.

Each of the donors was a healthy adult who was HIV-negative and had not had a recent acute infection or vaccination. Remarks on this clone: Its antigen is not identified.

Sequencing was done on a sample of memory CD4+ T cells sorted from blood. Subset meaning: CD45RA-negative fraction. This TCR was recovered from a man between 25 and 39 years old in good health. V and J are TRBV28 and TRBJ2-7; weak D call: TRBD1 (5 bases). CDR3: CASSQGLLRSTYEQYF. Here the CDR3 DNA reads TGTGCCAGCAGCCAGGGTCTTCTAAGGAGTACCTACGAGCAGTACTTC.